Listed below are T cell receptor beta chains from one sample, sequenced in a study of T cells in Graves' hyperthyroidism and ophthalmopathy. TCRdb reprocessed the multiplex PCR reads via MiXCR and lists one record per CDR3 protein. The sample consists of 300,000 to 450,000 distinct CDR3 sequences, around 14% of them appearing once. The sample was blood. The receptor source for this set is a woman aged 18-29 years with Graves' hyperthyroidism that later progressed to Graves' ophthalmopathy. CDR3s include the opening cysteine and the closing phenylalanine or tryptophan. Fields, in order: D gene, clone size, V gene, CDR3 length, J gene, CDR3 protein, CDR3 DNA. D genes are given only for firm matches. Expanded clones get a size class; other rows say once, few or many, or leave the size out.

d_gene: TRBD2
abundance: many
v_gene: TRBV7-2
len: 14
j_gene: TRBJ2-5
CDR3aa: CASSLGLAGETQYF
CDR3nt: TGTGCCAGCAGCTTAGGACTAGCGGGGGAGACCCAGTACTTC

d_gene: .
abundance: .
v_gene: TRBV10-3
len: 13
j_gene: TRBJ2-1
CDR3aa: CAISEGTGAEQFF
CDR3nt: TGTGCCATCAGTGAGGGGACTGGAGCGGAGCAGTTCTTC

d_gene: TRBD2
abundance: .
v_gene: TRBV27
len: 16
j_gene: TRBJ2-1
CDR3aa: CASSTTSGRPAWEQFF
CDR3nt: TGTGCCAGCAGTACAACTAGCGGGAGGCCCGCGTGGGAGCAGTTCTTC

d_gene: .
abundance: .
v_gene: TRBV27
len: 14
j_gene: TRBJ2-5
CDR3aa: CASSKSFDQETQYF
CDR3nt: TGTGCCAGCAGCAAATCCTTCGACCAAGAGACCCAGTACTTC

d_gene: TRBD1
abundance: medium-sized
v_gene: TRBV28
len: 14
j_gene: TRBJ1-5
CDR3aa: CASSTGTGYQPQHF
CDR3nt: TGTGCCAGCAGCACCGGGACAGGGTATCAGCCCCAGCATTTT

d_gene: .
abundance: few
v_gene: TRBV12-3/TRBV12-4
len: 14
j_gene: TRBJ2-4
CDR3aa: CASSLRDGENIQYF
CDR3nt: TGTGCCAGCAGTTTAAGGGATGGCGAAAACATTCAGTACTTC

d_gene: .
abundance: many
v_gene: TRBV20-1
len: 14
j_gene: TRBJ1-1
CDR3aa: CSARVGGPNTEAFF
CDR3nt: TGCAGTGCTAGAGTGGGGGGGCCGAACACTGAAGCTTTCTTT

d_gene: TRBD1
abundance: few
v_gene: TRBV19
len: 14
j_gene: TRBJ2-7
CDR3aa: CASSPGGRGYEQYF
CDR3nt: TGTGCCAGTAGCCCAGGGGGTAGGGGGTACGAGCAGTACTTC

d_gene: .
abundance: few
v_gene: TRBV28
len: 14
j_gene: TRBJ2-3
CDR3aa: CASAEPTGRNTQYF
CDR3nt: TGTGCCAGCGCCGAACCTACAGGGCGAAATACGCAGTATTTT

d_gene: .
abundance: .
v_gene: TRBV25-1
len: 13
j_gene: TRBJ2-7
CDR3aa: CASSEMGAYEQYF
CDR3nt: TGTGCCAGCAGTGAGATGGGAGCCTACGAGCAGTACTTC

d_gene: TRBD2
abundance: many
v_gene: TRBV14
len: 16
j_gene: TRBJ2-3
CDR3aa: CASSQIGGRSTDTQYF
CDR3nt: TGTGCCAGCAGCCAGATAGGCGGGAGAAGCACAGATACGCAGTATTTT

d_gene: .
abundance: many
v_gene: TRBV12-3/TRBV12-4
len: 17
j_gene: TRBJ2-5
CDR3aa: CASSLGAGAGWQETQYF
CDR3nt: TGTGCCAGCAGTTTAGGCGCAGGGGCAGGGTGGCAAGAGACCCAGTACTTC

d_gene: .
abundance: few
v_gene: TRBV7-9
len: 17
j_gene: TRBJ1-1
CDR3aa: CASSLGGGGRAATEAFF
CDR3nt: TGTGCCAGCAGCTTAGGGGGGGGGGGCAGGGCGGCCACTGAAGCTTTCTTT

d_gene: .
abundance: few
v_gene: TRBV18
len: 17
j_gene: TRBJ2-7
CDR3aa: CASSPRGQAMGLYEQYF
CDR3nt: TGTGCCAGCTCACCCCGGGGGCAGGCAATGGGACTCTACGAGCAGTACTTC

d_gene: TRBD1
abundance: .
v_gene: TRBV7-8
len: 15
j_gene: TRBJ2-7
CDR3aa: CASSFGQGPTYEQYF
CDR3nt: TGTGCCAGCAGCTTTGGACAGGGCCCTACCTACGAGCAGTACTTC

d_gene: .
abundance: few
v_gene: TRBV6-2/TRBV6-3
len: 12
j_gene: TRBJ1-5
CDR3aa: CASSYTNQPQHF
CDR3nt: TGTGCCAGCAGTTACACAAATCAGCCCCAGCATTTT

d_gene: .
abundance: many
v_gene: TRBV6-6
len: 13
j_gene: TRBJ1-4
CDR3aa: CASSYGETEKLFF
CDR3nt: TGTGCCAGCAGTTACGGGGAAACTGAAAAACTGTTTTTT

d_gene: TRBD1
abundance: .
v_gene: TRBV5-6
len: 14
j_gene: TRBJ2-3
CDR3aa: CASSLTGAPDTQYF
CDR3nt: TGTGCCAGCAGCTTGACAGGGGCCCCAGATACGCAGTATTTT

d_gene: .
abundance: many
v_gene: TRBV9
len: 15
j_gene: TRBJ1-1
CDR3aa: CASSPRVELNTEAFF
CDR3nt: TGTGCCAGCAGCCCCCGGGTGGAGCTAAACACTGAAGCTTTCTTT

d_gene: TRBD2
abundance: many
v_gene: TRBV11-2
len: 16
j_gene: TRBJ2-7
CDR3aa: CASSQFLWTSGYEQYF
CDR3nt: TGTGCCAGCAGCCAATTCCTTTGGACTAGCGGATACGAGCAGTACTTC

d_gene: .
abundance: many
v_gene: TRBV10-3
len: 15
j_gene: TRBJ2-2
CDR3aa: CAITPGESATGELFF
CDR3nt: TGTGCCATCACTCCGGGTGAGAGCGCGACCGGGGAGCTGTTTTTT

d_gene: .
abundance: .
v_gene: TRBV13
len: 16
j_gene: TRBJ2-1
CDR3aa: CASSSDRVGPYNEQFF
CDR3nt: TGTGCCAGCAGCTCAGACCGTGTCGGTCCCTACAATGAGCAGTTCTTC

d_gene: .
abundance: many
v_gene: TRBV7-8
len: 11
j_gene: TRBJ2-1
CDR3aa: CASSTDRSTFF
CDR3nt: TGTGCCAGCAGCACTGACAGGAGTACGTTCTTC

d_gene: .
abundance: many
v_gene: TRBV12-3/TRBV12-4
len: 14
j_gene: TRBJ1-1
CDR3aa: CASSLAQGKTEAFF
CDR3nt: TGTGCCAGCAGTTTAGCGCAGGGAAAGACTGAAGCTTTCTTT

d_gene: .
abundance: .
v_gene: TRBV28
len: 14
j_gene: TRBJ2-6
CDR3aa: CASSFRAGANVLTF
CDR3nt: TGTGCCAGCAGTTTCAGGGCCGGGGCCAACGTCCTGACTTTC

d_gene: TRBD2
abundance: .
v_gene: TRBV6-2/TRBV6-3
len: 19
j_gene: TRBJ2-7
CDR3aa: CASSSPPGLAGATAYEQYF
CDR3nt: TGTGCCAGCAGTTCGCCACCGGGACTAGCGGGAGCCACGGCCTACGAGCAGTACTTC

d_gene: TRBD1
abundance: .
v_gene: TRBV24-1
len: 14
j_gene: TRBJ2-5
CDR3aa: CVTSLPGQQETQYF
CDR3nt: TGTGTCACCAGCCTGCCGGGACAGCAAGAGACCCAGTACTTC

d_gene: .
abundance: few
v_gene: TRBV6-2/TRBV6-3
len: 17
j_gene: TRBJ2-7
CDR3aa: CASSYRGEWQGPYEQYF
CDR3nt: TGTGCCAGCAGTTACCGGGGAGAATGGCAGGGCCCCTACGAGCAGTACTTC

d_gene: .
abundance: .
v_gene: TRBV5-1
len: 15
j_gene: TRBJ1-1
CDR3aa: CASSLAGGQGTEAFF
CDR3nt: TGCGCCAGCAGCTTGGCGGGAGGGCAGGGGACTGAAGCTTTCTTT

d_gene: .
abundance: many
v_gene: TRBV27
len: 14
j_gene: TRBJ2-1
CDR3aa: CASSFSSEYNEQFF
CDR3nt: TGTGCCAGCAGTTTCTCTAGCGAGTACAATGAGCAGTTCTTC

d_gene: .
abundance: many
v_gene: TRBV28
len: 15
j_gene: TRBJ2-7
CDR3aa: CASSLASQLDYEQYF
CDR3nt: TGTGCCAGCAGTTTAGCGTCACAGTTAGACTACGAGCAGTACTTC

d_gene: TRBD1
abundance: .
v_gene: TRBV19
len: 15
j_gene: TRBJ2-3
CDR3aa: CASTRVGGLGGTQYF
CDR3nt: TGTGCCAGTACCCGTGTAGGGGGCCTAGGGGGTACGCAGTATTTT

d_gene: .
abundance: few
v_gene: TRBV24-1
len: 15
j_gene: TRBJ2-1
CDR3aa: CATSVPDMQLNEQFF
CDR3nt: TGTGCCACCAGTGTTCCCGATATGCAGCTCAATGAGCAGTTCTTC

d_gene: .
abundance: few
v_gene: TRBV14
len: 16
j_gene: TRBJ2-5
CDR3aa: CASSQAPGLFRETQYF
CDR3nt: TGTGCCAGCAGCCAAGCCCCCGGGCTCTTCCGGGAGACCCAGTACTTC

d_gene: .
abundance: .
v_gene: TRBV7-2
len: 14
j_gene: TRBJ1-2
CDR3aa: CASSLDWRARGYTF
CDR3nt: TGTGCCAGCAGCTTAGATTGGAGGGCAAGGGGCTACACCTTC

d_gene: .
abundance: many
v_gene: TRBV5-1
len: 16
j_gene: TRBJ2-1
CDR3aa: CASSWAGTYGGDEQFF
CDR3nt: TGCGCCAGCAGCTGGGCCGGGACATATGGAGGGGATGAGCAGTTCTTC

d_gene: TRBD2
abundance: many
v_gene: TRBV7-9
len: 15
j_gene: TRBJ2-1
CDR3aa: CASSFLAGVYNEQFF
CDR3nt: TGTGCCAGCAGCTTCCTAGCGGGAGTATACAATGAGCAGTTCTTC

d_gene: .
abundance: many
v_gene: TRBV2
len: 14
j_gene: TRBJ2-7
CDR3aa: CASPPTATNHEQYF
CDR3nt: TGTGCCAGCCCACCTACGGCCACAAACCACGAGCAGTACTTC

d_gene: .
abundance: many
v_gene: TRBV30
len: 11
j_gene: TRBJ2-2
CDR3aa: CAWSPNTELFF
CDR3nt: TGTGCCTGGAGTCCGAACACCGAGCTGTTTTTT

d_gene: TRBD2
abundance: many
v_gene: TRBV13
len: 15
j_gene: TRBJ2-7
CDR3aa: CATRAVAGVTYEQYF
CDR3nt: TGTGCCACTCGGGCGGTAGCGGGAGTAACCTACGAGCAGTACTTC

d_gene: TRBD1
abundance: .
v_gene: TRBV6-2/TRBV6-3
len: 13
j_gene: TRBJ1-1
CDR3aa: CASSYRTGAEAFF
CDR3nt: TGTGCCAGCAGTTATCGGACAGGAGCTGAAGCTTTCTTT